This T cell receptor beta chain came from a study of blood T cell repertoires in COVID-19. Across the study: Specimens from acute and convalescent COVID-19 originated in the United States, Italy and Spain. Sample material is recorded as cDNA or gDNA derived from T cells, B-cell-depleted T cells, or PBMCs.

This clone was observed a single time. Other DNA sequences within the sample encode an identical CDR3. CDR1 is LGHDT and CDR2 is YNNKEL in the germline V gene (reference sequence). V was clipped by 1 base and J by 2 bases, with 8 bases between them. The CDR3 totals 14 residues. Source study methods: Amplification of reference gene primers provided the estimated nucleated cell counts. Profiling relied on immunoSEQ multiplex PCR, and the TCRdb table lists in-frame clones only, not all of them. V and J calls and clone size are as listed in that table; D and trimming were resolved from the DNA. The data show tens of thousands of clones, 89% seen once.

This clonotype originated in a man in his fifties or sixties with active COVID-19. Sequencing was performed on peripheral blood. The chain is built from TRBV3-1 (or the pseudogene TRBV3-2) and TRBJ1-1; D may be TRBD1 (5 bases). The CDR3 coding sequence is TGTGCCAGCAGCCAAGGTACAGGAAACACTGAAGCTTTCTTT. Translation gives CASSQGTGNTEAFF.